Included here is one T cell receptor (beta chain) sequence, with context. What antigen it recognizes has not been identified. Base qualities are missing; no much larger clone stands one base away. The donors were healthy, HIV-negative adults who had no recently reported acute infections or vaccinations. Only Caucasian adults living in Nashville, Tennessee, USA were represented among the donors. Magnetic negative selection was used to enrich CD4+ T cells, after which naive cells were positively selected on CD45RA and the negative fraction became the memory subset. After blood collection by leukapheresis, PBMCs were isolated using Ficoll-Histopaque density gradient centrifugation and then cryopreserved in the vapor phase of liquid nitrogen. Analytical flow cytometry was used to check the purity and quantity of every magnetically sorted T cell population. Each sorted fraction had its genomic DNA isolated and then quantified by UV absorbance on a Nanodrop 2000c.

Using the deep immunoSEQ assay, TCR CDR3 regions were amplified from genomic DNA by multiplex PCR. Extracted genomic DNA from each cell subset was spread evenly across all wells of several immunoSEQ 96-well plates, with each plate serving as a replicate. For sorted subsets, each replicate PCR was loaded with 150 to 250 ng genomic DNA, equivalent to roughly 30,000 T cell genomes. The purified libraries were quantified using a Qubit 3.0 fluorometer, sized with a Bioanalyzer 2100, and then quantified again using the KAPA Library Quantification kit. Each immunoSEQ 96-well plate was sequenced on its own single-read 150-cycle Illumina NextSeq 550 flow cell. Per the original workflow: Because the immunoSEQ output included only junctional sequences and no quality scores, the filtering could not be the same as the filtering used for full-length reads. To assign V/J genes and CDR3, sequences were annotated using PyIR, a Python wrapper for IgBLAST v1.9, with IMGT germline references. Reads with weak V/J assignments (E-value above 1e-6), missing CDR3, stop codons, out-of-frame junctions, or ambiguous translated residues were removed. V3J clonotypes were defined as sequences sharing an identical inferred V gene, J gene, and CDR3 amino acid sequence. The percentage overlap between two repertoires was calculated by dividing the number of shared unique clonotypes by the size of the smaller repertoire. RTK rarefaction, the Chao1 estimator, and Recon v2.1 estimates of unobserved clonotypes were used to assess repertoire richness. Generation probabilities for all TCRbeta clonotypes obtained by the gDNA method from several donors were computed using OLGA. Drawn from immuneACCESS, this table holds only the in-frame rearrangements with V and J called that TCRdb kept. Clones are partly lost; checked studies trace under half to an unresolved V gene and leave the rest unexplained. V and J calls and clone size come straight from that table; D and trimming were deduced from the DNA. Counted in this sample were roughly 680,000 clones; roughly 72% of them appeared once. Approximately 2% of the sample is in the top ten clones.

This sample was included in a study of shared clonotypes between healthy human individuals (dated by TCRdb to 2018 to 2020). Context from the whole study: The cohort comprised a couple of women and a few men aged 18 to 49 years. For each donor, three plates each were used for CD4 naive and CD4 memory, two plates were used for CD8 naive, and one plate was used for CD8 memory. Different laboratories and diverse techniques were used to prepare libraries and sequence TCR repertoires, to increase sequencing depth and limit assay-specific biases. Between about 0.85 and 9.5 billion PBMCs per donor were obtained by leukapheresis. The study deeply sequenced blood TCR repertoires of about five healthy adults to estimate repertoire size and the extent of clonotype sharing between individuals.

Counted from cysteine to phenylalanine, this CDR3 has 15 amino acids. Only the CDR3 portion is preserved as DNA: 45 bases, with reading frame beginning at the first base. The trim is 6 bases for V and 0 bases for J, with a gap of 12 bases between the germline ends. The germline V gene (reference sequence) specifies LNHDA as CDR1 and SQIVND as CDR2. General study outcomes and caveats: Even with the large sequencing depth, rarefaction of the sorted-subset datasets indicated that sequencing was incomplete. Pairwise subsampling indicated that sequencing depth was expected to affect the degree of clonotype sharing among donors. Larger estimated clonotype richness was generally found for naive subsets than for memory subsets. Compared with non-shared clonotypes, the clonotypes found in all four sorted-subset donors had higher generation probabilities. Because the study included only a small number of donors, the genetic and exposure-history diversity represented was limited. Across a few donors, 4.5% to 6.5% of naive CD4, approximately 4% of naive CD8, under 2.5% of memory CD4, and 0.3% to 0.45% of memory CD8 clonotypes were shared. Sampling was restricted to blood, and TCR repertoires in tissues likely differ from the TCR repertoires found in blood.

This receptor was obtained from a woman aged 25 to 39 in good health. Sequenced material: memory CD4+ T cells sorted from blood. Interpreted using the paper, the cell subset or site label stands for: CD45RA-negative fraction. This chain joins TRBV19 to TRBJ1-5; TRBD1 might be the D gene, on 5 matching bases. The encoded CDR3 is CASRREGNSNQPQHF. At the DNA level, the sequence is TGTGCCAGTAGGCGAGAGGGGAATAGCAATCAGCCCCAGCATTTT.